The 10 T cell receptor beta chains in this list originate from one sample, sequenced in a study of shared clonotypes between healthy human individuals. The naive CD8 population came from CD45RO-negative cells selected for CCR7, without terminally differentiated effector memory CD45RA+ cells. Repertoires were generated with immunoSEQ multiplex PCR, while TCRdb's copy carries only in-frame clones and drops some. The sample lists 650,000 to 800,000 clones; about 90% were seen once. The sequencing input was naive CD8+ T cells sorted from blood. All receptors derive from a man younger than 40 in good health.

J is TRBJ2-2 and V is TRBV21-1. TRBV21-1 is termed a pseudogene. The CDR3 covers 15 residues. DNA of the CDR3: TGTGCCAGCAGCAAAGTCACGGGGCACATCGGGGAGCTGTTTTTT. Translating it yields CASSKVTGHIGELFF.

The chain couples TRBV4-1 to TRBJ1-1; the D is unclear. Germline V gives CDR1 MGHRA, CDR2 YSYEKL. Trimming pared 2 bases from V and 6 bases from J, leaving 10 bases between. The CDR3 consists of 13 residues. DNA for the CDR3: TGCGCCAGCAGCCAATCCACCTGGGCTGAAGCTTTCTTT. This translates into CASSQSTWAEAFF.

The rearrangement joins TRBV6-1 to TRBJ1-5; D unresolved. V was cut by 4 bases and J by 8 bases, with 12 bases left in between. From germline, CDR1 is MNHNS and CDR2 SASEGT. The CDR3 length is 13 residues. The CDR3 protein is CASSGRTAEPQHF. In DNA form, the CDR3 reads TGTGCCAGCAGTGGGAGGACCGCCGAGCCCCAGCATTTT.

The chain combines TRBV28 with TRBJ1-2, with D perhaps TRBD1 (5 bases). Germline CDR1 is MDHEN and CDR2 is SYDVKM. This CDR3 spans 15 amino acids. Trimming left V 6 bases short and J 5 bases short, with 19 bases between. The CDR3 loop reads CASRKGFRAEYGYTF. CDR3 nucleotide sequence: TGTGCCAGCAGGAAGGGGTTCCGGGCGGAATATGGCTACACCTTC.

V gene TRBV4-3 combines with J gene TRBJ1-1; tentative D call: TRBD1 (5 bases). The V gene lost 0 bases and the J gene lost 7 bases, with 21 bases spanning the gap. Germline V lookup: CDR1 LGHNA, CDR2 YSLEER. The CDR3 runs to 17 residues. CDR3 sequence reads: CASSQEGLGQGNDEAFF. The CDR3 DNA follows: TGCGCCAGCAGCCAAGAGGGGCTTGGGCAGGGCAACGATGAAGCTTTCTTT.

In the case of this clone: Different DNA sequences within this sample yield the same CDR3. The V call is TRBV29-1, the J call TRBJ2-1, with TRBD2 identical over 11 bases. Trimming took 5 bases from V and 4 from J; bases not matched to a gene: 4. Germline V gene data show CDR1 as SQVTM and CDR2 as ANQGSEA. The CDR3 has 14 residues. As DNA, the CDR3 is TGCAGCGTTACGGGGACTAGCGGTTACAATGAGCAGTTCTTC. It is translated as CSVTGTSGYNEQFF.

The chain has TRBV4-2 and TRBJ2-1; D might be TRBD1 or TRBD2, each matching 5 bases. There are 15 residues in the CDR3. Trimming removed 3 bases from V and 8 bases from J, with 17 bases in between. Germline V lookup: CDR1 LGHNA, CDR2 YNFKEQ. CDR3 residues: CASSHGAGPLDEQFF. Written as DNA, the CDR3 is TGTGCCAGCAGCCATGGGGCGGGTCCGCTCGATGAGCAGTTCTTC.

The genes are TRBV4-3 and TRBJ2-1; D gene ambiguous. In germline, CDR1 is LGHNA, CDR2 YSLEER. This CDR3 is built from 15 residues. V was shortened by 0 bases and J by 10 bases, with 16 bases between the two germline ends. CDR3 sequence reads: CASSQEKNRVWEQFF. In DNA form, the CDR3 reads TGCGCCAGCAGCCAAGAGAAGAATCGAGTCTGGGAGCAGTTCTTC.

This rearrangement joins TRBV7-8 to TRBJ2-1; TRBD2 aligns across 10 bases. Germline V gene lookup returns CDR1 SGHVS and CDR2 FQNEAQ. V shed 1 base and J 6 bases; nucleotides not matched to a gene: 0. CDR3 length equals 14 residues. The CDR3 DNA reads TGTGCCAGCAGCTTAGGGACTAGCGGCAATGAGCAGTTCTTC. This translates into CASSLGTSGNEQFF.

The V call is TRBV6-1, the J call TRBJ1-2; TRBD1 might be the D (5 bases). Trimming shortened V by 1 base and J by 2 bases, and 11 bases separated the two germline ends. Germline V gene data show CDR1 as MNHNS and CDR2 as SASEGT. The CDR3 is 15 residues long. The CDR3 region has the DNA TGTGCCAGCAGTGAAGAGGGCAGGGCGAACTATGGCTACACCTTC. This gives the protein CASSEEGRANYGYTF.